This T cell receptor beta chain was retrieved from a study of neurological immune-mediated disorders. This clonotype occurred many times. Its specificity is unknown. Germline V gene sequence: CDR1 SGHTA, CDR2 FQGNSA. Germline trimming cut 6 bases from V and 3 bases from J; bases unmatched to any gene: 8. CDR3 length equals 14 residues. Whole-study findings and limits: Multiple sclerosis, the disease with the least TCR clonal expansion, fell below healthy controls, whereas HTLV-1-associated myelopathy showed the most.

2 million PBMCs stored at -80 C were the source of the unsorted libraries. TCRdb processed the 5' RACE reads anew with MiXCR; each CDR3 protein has one entry. In the table there are 55,000 to 65,000 distinct CDR3 sequences, less than 4% of which are singletons. This clonotype was sampled from a woman aged 50 to 60 with multiple sclerosis. The sample comprised PBMCs. The V call is TRBV7-2, the J call TRBJ2-7; TRBD2 aligns across 7 bases. The CDR3 spells CASREKSSGYEQYF. CDR3 nucleotides: TGTGCCAGCAGAGAAAAATCTAGCGGCTACGAGCAGTACTTC.